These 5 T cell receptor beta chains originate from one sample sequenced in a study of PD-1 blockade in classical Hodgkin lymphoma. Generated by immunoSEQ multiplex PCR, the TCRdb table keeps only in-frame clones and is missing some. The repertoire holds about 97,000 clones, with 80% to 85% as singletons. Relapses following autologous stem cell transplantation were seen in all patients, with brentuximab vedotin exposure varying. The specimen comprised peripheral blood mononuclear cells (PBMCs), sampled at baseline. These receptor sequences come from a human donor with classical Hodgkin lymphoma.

This chain's CDR3 is CASSVVGRASGNTIYF. The CDR3 DNA reads as TGTGCCAGCAGCGTAGTCGGAAGGGCATCTGGAAACACCATATATTTT. The rearrangement joins TRBV9 to TRBJ1-3, with D uncertain. Trimming took off 0 bases at V and 1 base at J, with 11 bases between the two ends. The CDR3 contains 16 residues. Germline V CDR1 and CDR2: SGDLS, YYNGEE.

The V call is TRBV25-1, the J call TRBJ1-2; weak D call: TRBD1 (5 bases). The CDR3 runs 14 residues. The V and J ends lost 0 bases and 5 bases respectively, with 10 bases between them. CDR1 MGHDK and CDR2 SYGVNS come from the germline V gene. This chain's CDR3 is CASSEYGGIYGYTF. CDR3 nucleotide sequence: TGTGCCAGCAGTGAATATGGGGGAATATATGGCTACACCTTC.

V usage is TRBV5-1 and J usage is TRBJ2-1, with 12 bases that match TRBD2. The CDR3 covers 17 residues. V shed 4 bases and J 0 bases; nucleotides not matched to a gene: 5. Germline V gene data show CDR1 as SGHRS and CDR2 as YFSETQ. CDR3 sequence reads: CASSKGLAGNSYNEQFF. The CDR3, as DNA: TGCGCCAGCAGCAAGGGACTAGCGGGCAACTCCTACAATGAGCAGTTCTTC. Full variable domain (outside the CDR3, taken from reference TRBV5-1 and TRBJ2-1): KAGVTQTPRYLIKTRGQQVTLSCSPISGHRSVSWYQQTPGQGLQFLFEYFSETQRNKGNFPGRFSGRQFSNSRSEMNVSTLELGDSALYLCASSKGLAGNSYNEQFFGPGTRLTVL.

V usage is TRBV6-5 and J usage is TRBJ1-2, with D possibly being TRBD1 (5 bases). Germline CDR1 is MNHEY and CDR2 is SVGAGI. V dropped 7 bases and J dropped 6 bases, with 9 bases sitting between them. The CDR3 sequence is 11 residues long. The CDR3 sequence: CASTKGDGYTF. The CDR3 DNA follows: TGTGCCAGCACCAAAGGGGATGGCTACACCTTC.

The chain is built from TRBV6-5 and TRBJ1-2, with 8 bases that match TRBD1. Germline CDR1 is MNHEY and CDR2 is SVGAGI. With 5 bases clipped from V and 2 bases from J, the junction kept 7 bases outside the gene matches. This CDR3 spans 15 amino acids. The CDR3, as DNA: TGTGCCAGCAGTCTAGGACAGGGTGGGAACTATGGCTACACCTTC. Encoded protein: CASSLGQGGNYGYTF.